Following are 22 T cell receptor beta chains from one sample sequenced in a study of blood T cell repertoires in COVID-19 (TCRdb year 2020). Libraries were made using the immunoSEQ multiplex PCR assay. The source is immuneACCESS, and TCRdb retained only in-frame sequences with V and J called. Part of the clones is not carried over; for the studies checked, unresolved V genes explain less than half of this, and the remainder is unexplained. The sample has 180,000 or so clones on record, around 84% of them singletons. The ten largest clonotypes hold approximately 15% of the sample. Sequenced sample: peripheral blood. Receptor source: a woman in her sixties or seventies with COVID-19, enrolled during active disease.

This sequence joins TRBV28 and TRBJ1-2; D is possibly TRBD1 (5 bases). This CDR3 is 14 amino acids long. V was cut by 6 bases and J by 9 bases, with 20 bases left in between. The germline V gene has CDR1 MDHEN and CDR2 SYDVKM. For the CDR3, the DNA is TGTGCCAGCAGGATCCCTGGGGGGACGGAGAGCTACACCTTC. It is translated as CASRIPGGTESYTF.

The J gene is TRBJ2-1, the V gene TRBV19, with TRBD2 as a possible D gene (7 bases). This CDR3 region has 16 residues. Trimming took 4 bases from V and 4 from J, leaving 17 bases between them. Germline lookup yields CDR1 LNHDA and CDR2 SQIVND (reference sequence). The CDR3 DNA is TGTGCCAGTAGTAAAACTCGGGGGGCAAGATACAATGAGCAGTTCTTC. Translating it yields CASSKTRGARYNEQFF.

The chain recombines TRBV30 with TRBJ1-2, with 10 bases that match TRBD1. The germline V gene has CDR1 GTSNPN and CDR2 SVGIG (reference sequence). V gave up 2 bases and J gave up 2 bases; unmatched junction bases: 5. CDR3 size: 15 residues. CDR3 in amino acids: CAWSLGGQGNYGYTF. The DNA for the CDR3 is TGTGCCTGGAGTCTGGGGGGACAGGGGAACTATGGCTACACCTTC.

The chain is built from TRBV28 and TRBJ1-1; 8 bases are shared with TRBD1. Germline V gene sequence: CDR1 MDHEN, CDR2 SYDVKM. There are 16 residues in the CDR3. V dropped 6 bases and J dropped 1; count of bases not matched to a gene: 10. The CDR3 loop is CASSTPNRGGNTEAFF. The CDR3 DNA is TGTGCCAGCAGCACCCCCAACAGGGGGGGGAACACTGAAGCTTTCTTT.

V gene TRBV7-8 combines with J gene TRBJ2-2, with a weak D call TRBD2 (6 bases). This CDR3 comprises 12 residues. Germline V lookup: CDR1 SGHVS, CDR2 FQNEAQ. The ends were cut back, 11 bases at V and 6 bases at J, with 13 bases in the middle. The CDR3 coding sequence is TGTGCCCAGACCTCTAGCGCCGGGGAGCTGTTTTTT. As protein: CAQTSSAGELFF. Drawing the rest from reference TRBV7-8 and TRBJ2-2, the complete variable domain is GAGVSQSPRYKVAKRGQDVALRCDPISGHVSLFWYQQALGQGPEFLTYFQNEAQLDKSGLPSDRFFAERPEGSVSTLKIQRTQQEDSAVYLCAQTSSAGELFFGEGSRLTVL.

This clone showed up just a few times. The rearrangement uses TRBV5-1 and TRBJ1-2; D might be TRBD1 (5 bases). Trimming pared 1 base from V and 4 bases from J, leaving 14 bases between. Germline CDR1 reads SGHRS; CDR2 reads YFSETQ. The CDR3 is made up of 15 amino acids. The CDR3 loop reads CASSLQGGSSYGYTF. The CDR3 bases are TGCGCCAGCAGCTTGCAGGGAGGGTCGAGCTATGGCTACACCTTC.

The chain joins TRBV2 to TRBJ1-2; a possible D gene is TRBD1 (6 bases). Germline V lookup: CDR1 SNHLY, CDR2 FYNNEI. This CDR3 spans 14 amino acids. The V and J ends lost 7 bases and 4 bases respectively, with 16 bases between them. The CDR3 nucleotides read TGTGCCAGCACTCTTAGACAGGAGTCCTATGGCTACACCTTC. Translated: CASTLRQESYGYTF.

The V and J genes are TRBV30 and TRBJ1-2; D remains unclear. The germline gives CDR1 GTSNPN, CDR2 SVGIG (reference sequence). Trimming left V 7 bases short and J 4 bases short, with 19 bases between. CDR3 length: 14 residues. CDR3 bases: TGTGCCTCCCTCCGGGGTTCGGGGATCTATGGCTACACCTTC. It yields the protein CASLRGSGIYGYTF.

This clone was seen a handful of times. This chain links TRBV5-1 with TRBJ1-1; D uncertain. Deletions cut 1 base from V and 5 bases from J, with 18 bases between. Looked up from germline, CDR1 is SGHRS and CDR2 is YFSETQ. This CDR3 spans 16 amino acids. In DNA, the CDR3 is TGCGCCAGCAGCTTGATTTCTGTACGGGGTCGTACTGAAGCTTTCTTT. It encodes CASSLISVRGRTEAFF. Complete variable domain (other parts from reference TRBV5-1 and TRBJ1-1): KAGVTQTPRYLIKTRGQQVTLSCSPISGHRSVSWYQQTPGQGLQFLFEYFSETQRNKGNFPGRFSGRQFSNSRSEMNVSTLELGDSALYLCASSLISVRGRTEAFFGQGTRLTVV.

This clone is medium-sized in the sample. This rearrangement joins TRBV7-8 to TRBJ2-7, with 9 nucleotides matching TRBD1. Germline trimming cut 5 bases from V and 3 bases from J; bases unmatched to any gene: 8. The CDR3 consists of 15 residues. Germline loops: CDR1 SGHVS, CDR2 FQNEAQ. The CDR3 is CASSLEGTGYYEQYF. The CDR3 nucleotides are TGTGCCAGCAGCCTAGAGGGGACAGGGTACTACGAGCAGTACTTC.

The V gene is TRBV3-1 (or the pseudogene TRBV3-2), the J gene TRBJ2-7, with TRBD2 as a possible D gene (6 bases). Per germline, CDR1 LGHDT and CDR2 YNNKEL (reference sequence). Trimming pared 1 base from V and 0 bases from J, leaving 13 bases between. This CDR3 has 16 amino acids. The CDR3, as DNA: TGTGCCAGCAGCCAAGCCGGGATGGGGGGCTCCTACGAGCAGTACTTC. Its translation is CASSQAGMGGSYEQYF.

CDR3 region: CASSPPGQGGSPLHF. Here the CDR3 DNA reads TGTGCCAGCAGCCCGCCGGGACAGGGAGGTTCACCCCTCCACTTT. The chain carries TRBV13 and TRBJ1-6; TRBD1 matches at 9 bases. V shed 5 bases, J shed 9 bases, and the junction held 8 bases outside the gene matches. Germline loops: CDR1 PRHDT, CDR2 FYEKMQ (reference sequence). The CDR3 is 15 amino acids.

CDR3 coding DNA: TGTGCCAGCAGCGGGGGACAGGGGCCTAATGAAAAACTGTTTTTT. Its protein is CASSGGQGPNEKLFF. The rearrangement uses TRBV28 and TRBJ1-4, with 10 positions matching TRBD1. CDR3 size: 15 residues. Germline CDR1 is MDHEN and CDR2 is SYDVKM. J lost 3 bases, V lost 6 bases, and 4 bases had no gene match.

V and J are TRBV5-1 and TRBJ1-2; TRBD1 agrees at 7 bases. This CDR3 has 15 amino acids. In germline, CDR1 is SGHRS, CDR2 YFSETQ. The V and J ends lost 2 bases and 0 bases, in that order; junction bases with no gene match: 4. The CDR3 is CASSLGRGTNYGYTF. As DNA, the CDR3 is TGCGCCAGCAGCTTAGGCAGGGGGACTAACTATGGCTACACCTTC.

The V gene is TRBV28, the J gene TRBJ1-4; no reliable D call. The CDR3 is 15 residues long. The germline gives CDR1 MDHEN, CDR2 SYDVKM. Between the trimmed V and J ends, which lost 5 bases and 4 bases, there was a span of 14 bases. The CDR3 nucleotides are TGTGCCAGCAGTCGGCTTCGGGGTTATAATGAAAAACTGTTTTTT. Its protein product is CASSRLRGYNEKLFF.

This clone has only one observation. V is TRBV28 and J is TRBJ2-3, with 7 bases matching TRBD1. CDR3 length: 17 residues. From germline, CDR1 is MDHEN and CDR2 SYDVKM. J gave up 2 bases and V 3 bases, and 11 bases lay outside the gene matches. DNA of the CDR3: TGTGCCAGCAGTTTGATGGGTAGAGGACAGGCCACAGATACGCAGTATTTT. This gives the protein CASSLMGRGQATDTQYF.

The V gene is TRBV6-1, the J gene TRBJ1-2; possible D gene TRBD1, 5 bases. V shed 2 bases and J shed 6 bases, with 19 bases lying between them. The CDR3 runs to 16 residues. Germline CDR1 is MNHNS and CDR2 is SASEGT. CDR3 DNA: TGTGCCAGCAGTGAATCTAGTAGGGCCAGGGTCGATGGCTACACCTTC. As protein: CASSESSRARVDGYTF.

This chain joins TRBV6-5 and TRBJ1-1, with 9 bases matching TRBD1. The CDR3 loop spans 14 amino acids. CDR1 is MNHEY and CDR2 is SVGAGI in the germline V gene. J lost 3 bases, V lost 6 bases, and 5 bases had no gene match. The CDR3, as DNA: TGTGCCAGCAGCCCGACAGGGGGAGACACTGAAGCTTTCTTT. As protein: CASSPTGGDTEAFF.

V is TRBV14 and J is TRBJ2-7; D call uncertain. The germline gives CDR1 SGHDN, CDR2 FVKESK. V was clipped by 2 bases and J by 0 bases, with 8 bases between them. The CDR3 extends over 14 amino acids. CDR3 in DNA: TGTGCCAGCAGCCAAAACGTGGCCTCCTACGAGCAGTACTTC. The encoded protein is CASSQNVASYEQYF.

The CDR3 region is CASSWDKKNQPQHF. The CDR3 DNA follows: TGTGCCAGCAGCTGGGACAAAAAGAATCAGCCCCAGCATTTT. V gene TRBV6-2 or TRBV6-3 combines with J gene TRBJ1-5; the D gene is possibly TRBD1 (6 bases). The CDR3 spans 14 residues. Germline-derived CDR1 and CDR2 are MNHEY and SVGEGT. Trimming shortened V by 6 bases and J by 4 bases, and 13 bases separated the two germline ends.

J is TRBJ2-7 and V is TRBV28; D might be TRBD2 (5 bases). CDR1 and CDR2 from the germline V gene are MDHEN and SYDVKM. The V and J ends lost 7 bases and 4 bases respectively, with 17 bases between them. The CDR3 runs to 14 residues. CDR3 in amino acids: CASNQGGNSYEQYV. The DNA of the CDR3 is TGTGCCAGCAACCAAGGAGGTAACTCATACGAGCAGTACGTC.

The rearrangement joins TRBV6-2 or TRBV6-3 to TRBJ1-5; a weak D match, TRBD1 (5 bases). The germline gives CDR1 MNHEY, CDR2 SVGEGT. V lost 6 bases and J lost 4, with 13 bases in between. The length of the CDR3 is 14 residues. This chain's CDR3 is CASSLVTANQPQHF. DNA for the CDR3: TGTGCCAGCAGCCTCGTGACAGCTAATCAGCCCCAGCATTTT.